This TCR beta chain was identified in a study of CD8 T cells in Susac syndrome. Across the whole study: When blood was collected, patients with Susac syndrome were therapy-naive, were taking corticosteroids, or were receiving intravenous immunoglobulin alone. General study findings and limits: Clonal expansion of CD8+ cells in Susac peaked in TEMRA cells (and in active patients).

CDR3 length: 12 amino acids. Trimming removed 3 bases at V and 6 bases at J, with 10 bases between. Germline V gene lookup returns CDR1 SGDLS and CDR2 YYNGEE. RNA, at about 0.45 to 1 ug, was reverse transcribed with random hexamers. MiXCR, applied by TCRdb to the immunoSEQ multiplex PCR reads, yields one record per CDR3 protein. The profile shows 95,000 to 150,000 distinct CDR3 sequences, around 94% of them singletons. Concerning this clonotype: The antigen remains unidentified.

Through negative isolation, CD4+ and CD8+ T cells were obtained, while TEMRA cells were enriched using FACS. The sequencing sample was made of CD8+ T cells from PBMCs. This chain links TRBV9 with TRBJ2-7; D is unresolved. The receptor was isolated from a human donor with Susac syndrome. CDR3 sequence (DNA): TGTGCCAGCAGCGAACCGGGCTCCGAGCAGTACTTC. Translating it yields CASSEPGSEQYF.